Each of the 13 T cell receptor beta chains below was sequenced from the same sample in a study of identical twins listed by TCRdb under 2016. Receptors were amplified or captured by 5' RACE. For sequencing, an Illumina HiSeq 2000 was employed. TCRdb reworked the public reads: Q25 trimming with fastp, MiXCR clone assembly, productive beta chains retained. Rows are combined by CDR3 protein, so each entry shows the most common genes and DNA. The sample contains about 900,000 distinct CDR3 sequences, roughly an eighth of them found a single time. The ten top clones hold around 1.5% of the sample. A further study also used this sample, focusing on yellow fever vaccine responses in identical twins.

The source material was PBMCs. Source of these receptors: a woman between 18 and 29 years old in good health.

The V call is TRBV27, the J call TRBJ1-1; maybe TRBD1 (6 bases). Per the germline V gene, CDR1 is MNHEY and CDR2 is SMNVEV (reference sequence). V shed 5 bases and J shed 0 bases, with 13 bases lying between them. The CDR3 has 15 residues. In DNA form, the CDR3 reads TGTGCCAGCAGTGCCCATACAGGGTTGAACACTGAAGCTTTCTTT. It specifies CASSAHTGLNTEAFF.

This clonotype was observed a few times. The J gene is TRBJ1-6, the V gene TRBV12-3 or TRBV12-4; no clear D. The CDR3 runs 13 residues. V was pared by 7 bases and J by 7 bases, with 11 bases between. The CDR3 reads CASNGGNNSPLHF. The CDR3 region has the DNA TGTGCCAGCAATGGAGGTAACAATTCACCCCTCCACTTT.

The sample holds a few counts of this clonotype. The CDR3 is CASSRGLGDTQYF. CDR3 nucleotide sequence: TGCGCCAGCAGCAGGGGATTGGGAGATACGCAGTATTTT. The rearrangement links TRBV5-1 to TRBJ2-3; TRBD1 is a possible D gene (5 bases). V lost 4 bases, J lost 5 bases, and 11 bases lay in between. The CDR3 has 13 residues. Germline values: CDR1 SGHRS, CDR2 YFSETQ.

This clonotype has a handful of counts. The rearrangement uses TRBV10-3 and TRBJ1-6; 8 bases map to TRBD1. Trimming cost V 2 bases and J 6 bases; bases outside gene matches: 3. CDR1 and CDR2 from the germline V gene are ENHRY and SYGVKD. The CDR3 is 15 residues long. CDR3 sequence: CAISEIGQGNSPLHF. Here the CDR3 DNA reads TGTGCCATCAGTGAGATTGGACAGGGTAATTCACCCCTCCACTTT.

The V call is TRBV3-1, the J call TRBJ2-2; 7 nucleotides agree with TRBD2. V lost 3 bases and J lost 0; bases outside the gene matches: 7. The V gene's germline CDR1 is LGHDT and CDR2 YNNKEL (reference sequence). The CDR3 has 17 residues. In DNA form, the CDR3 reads TGTGCCAGCAGCCATGGGGGGGGGACCCCGAACACCGGGGAGCTGTTTTTT. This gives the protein CASSHGGGTPNTGELFF.

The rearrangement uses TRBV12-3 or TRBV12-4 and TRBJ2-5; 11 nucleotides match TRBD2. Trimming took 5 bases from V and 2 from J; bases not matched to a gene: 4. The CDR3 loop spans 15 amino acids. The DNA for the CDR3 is TGTGCCAGCAGTCGTAGCGGGGGGGCTCAAGAGACCCAGTACTTC. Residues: CASSRSGGAQETQYF.

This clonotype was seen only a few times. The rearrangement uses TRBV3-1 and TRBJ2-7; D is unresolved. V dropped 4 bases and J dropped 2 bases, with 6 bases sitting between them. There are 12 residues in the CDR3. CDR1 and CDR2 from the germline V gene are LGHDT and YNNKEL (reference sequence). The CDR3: CASSRFPYEQYF. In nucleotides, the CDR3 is TGTGCCAGCAGCCGATTCCCCTACGAGCAGTACTTC.

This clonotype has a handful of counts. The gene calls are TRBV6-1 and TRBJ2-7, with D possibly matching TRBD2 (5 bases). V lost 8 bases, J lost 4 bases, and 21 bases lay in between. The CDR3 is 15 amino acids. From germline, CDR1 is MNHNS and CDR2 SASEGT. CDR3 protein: CASARVVRPTYEQYF. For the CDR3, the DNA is TGTGCCAGCGCGCGGGTAGTGCGTCCCACATACGAGCAGTACTTC.

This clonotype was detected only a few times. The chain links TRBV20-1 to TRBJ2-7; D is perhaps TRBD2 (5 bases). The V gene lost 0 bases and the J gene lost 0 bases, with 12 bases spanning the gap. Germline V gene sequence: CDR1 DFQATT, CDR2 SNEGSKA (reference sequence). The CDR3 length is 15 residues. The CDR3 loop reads CSARDLRGLSYEQYV. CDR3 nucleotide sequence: TGCAGTGCTAGAGATCTGAGAGGACTCTCCTACGAGCAGTACGTC.

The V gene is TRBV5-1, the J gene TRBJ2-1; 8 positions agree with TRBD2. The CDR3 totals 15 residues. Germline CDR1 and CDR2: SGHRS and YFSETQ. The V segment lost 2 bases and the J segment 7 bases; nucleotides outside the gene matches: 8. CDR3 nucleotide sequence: TGCGCCAGCAGCTTTGCCGGGGGGGCCCTTAATGAGCAGTTCTTC. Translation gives CASSFAGGALNEQFF.

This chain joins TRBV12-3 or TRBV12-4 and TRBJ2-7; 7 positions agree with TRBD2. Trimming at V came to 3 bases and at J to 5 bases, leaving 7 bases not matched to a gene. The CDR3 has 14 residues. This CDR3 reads CASSFTGRGHEQYV. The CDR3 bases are TGTGCCAGCAGTTTTACGGGGAGGGGCCACGAGCAGTACGTC.

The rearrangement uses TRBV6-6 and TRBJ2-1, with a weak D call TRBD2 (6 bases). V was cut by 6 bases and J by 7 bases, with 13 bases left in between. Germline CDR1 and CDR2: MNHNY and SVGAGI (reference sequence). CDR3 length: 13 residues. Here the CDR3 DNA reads TGTGCCAGCAGGCCATGGGGGGAGAATGAGCAGTTCTTC. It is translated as CASRPWGENEQFF.

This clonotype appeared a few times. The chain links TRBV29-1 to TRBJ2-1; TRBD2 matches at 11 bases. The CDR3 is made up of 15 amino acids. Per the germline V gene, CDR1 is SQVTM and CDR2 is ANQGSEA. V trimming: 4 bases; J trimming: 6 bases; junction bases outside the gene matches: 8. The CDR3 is CSVGSSGGRVNEQFF. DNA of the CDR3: TGCAGCGTTGGATCTAGCGGGGGGAGGGTCAATGAGCAGTTCTTC.